These T cell receptor beta chains were read from a single sample in a study of OX40 agonist ivuxolimab in advanced cancers. The repertoire was sequenced with immunoSEQ multiplex PCR; TCRdb's copy has only in-frame clones and lacks some. The sample holds around 73,000 clones; over 80% are singletons and the top ten take over 9.5%. The sequencing here drew on CD4+ or CD8+ T cells sorted from blood, taken in a trial of the OX40 agonist ivuxolimab. The receptor source for this set is an adult with an advanced solid tumor such as melanoma, head and neck, liver or kidney cancer. Each CDR3 is given with its conserved first and last residue. The order of the fields is D gene, J gene, V gene, clone size, CDR3 protein, CDR3 DNA. A D gene is named only where the DNA matches it firmly. Clone size appears in some rows only: once, few, many, or a class for an expanded clone.

-	TRBJ2-1	TRBV27	-	CASSLSSYNEQFF	TGTGCCAGCAGTTTATCCTCCTACAATGAGCAGTTCTTC
-	TRBJ1-1	TRBV4-2	few	CASSQKRMGHQNTEAFF	TGTGCCAGCAGCCAGAAGAGGATGGGGCACCAAAACACTGAAGCTTTCTTT
-	TRBJ1-2	TRBV27	-	CASSLGKNYGYTF	TGTGCCAGCAGTTTAGGAAAGAACTATGGCTACACCTTC
-	TRBJ2-4	TRBV30	-	CAWNPRGNIQYF	TGTGCCTGGAATCCGAGGGGGAACATTCAGTACTTC
TRBD2	TRBJ2-7	TRBV6-1	-	CASSERAGGPESSYEQYF	TGTGCCAGCAGTGAAAGAGCGGGAGGGCCGGAGAGCTCCTACGAGCAGTACTTC
TRBD1	TRBJ1-2	TRBV4-2	few	CASSQEAGGFYGYTF	TGTGCCAGCAGCCAAGAGGCAGGGGGGTTCTATGGCTACACCTTC
TRBD1	TRBJ1-1	TRBV30	once	CAWSYQGVSEAFF	TGTGCCTGGAGTTATCAGGGGGTCTCTGAAGCTTTCTTT
-	TRBJ1-1	TRBV7-9	-	CASSLSVNTEAFF	TGTGCCAGCAGCTTATCCGTGAACACTGAAGCTTTCTTT
TRBD1	TRBJ2-1	TRBV6-1	-	CASRDRNLGYNEQFF	TGTGCCAGCCGGGACAGAAACTTGGGGTACAATGAGCAGTTCTTC
-	TRBJ2-7	TRBV11-2	-	CASNLFGDYEQYF	TGTGCCAGCAACCTCTTTGGGGATTACGAGCAGTACTTC